These 29 T cell receptor beta chains came from one sample sequenced in a study of T cell clusters in autoimmune cytopenias. Each sample's input was roughly 270 ng genomic DNA, some 40,000 genome equivalents. TRB was amplified by touch-down multiplex PCR, primer pools A and B combined. TCRdb reanalyzed the multiplex PCR reads and collapses them to one entry per CDR3 protein, without DNA. Seen in this sample are around 11,000 distinct CDR3 sequences; the ten most common clones hold around a third. This sample also appeared in a second study, on T cell repertoires in aging, cancer and after chemotherapy.

Sequencing was done on a sample of peripheral blood. These receptors were obtained from a human donor in good health.

The chain employs TRBV12-3 or TRBV12-4 and TRBJ2-7; the TCRdb call, TRBD2, lacks DNA for checking. The CDR3 contains 15 residues. The CDR3 region is CASSPGLAATYEQYF.

The chain combines TRBV6-5 with TRBJ1-5. The CDR3 has 16 amino acids. Germline V gene sequence: CDR1 MNHEY, CDR2 SVGAGI. CDR3 amino acids: CASSLPPGNDNQPQHF.

The rearrangement links TRBV5-4 to TRBJ2-3; TCRdb lists TRBD2, though no DNA is available to test this call. The CDR3 contains 15 residues. Per germline, CDR1 SGHNT and CDR2 YYREEE (reference sequence). The CDR3 spells CASSLDAGRSDTQYF.

The chain carries TRBV29-1 and TRBJ1-1; with no DNA, the TCRdb D assignment of TRBD1 cannot be verified. Germline values: CDR1 SQVTM, CDR2 ANQGSEA. This CDR3 contains 12 residues. CDR3 loop: CSVDMWGTEAFF.

V and J are TRBV30 and TRBJ2-1; TCRdb outputs TRBD1, but without DNA this stays unchecked. CDR3 length: 12 amino acids. CDR1 and CDR2 (germline): GTSNPN, SVGIG (reference sequence). CDR3 protein: CAWTTGYNEQFF.

The chain recombines TRBV30 with TRBJ2-7; TCRdb returns TRBD1, unconfirmable since there is no DNA. The CDR3 runs to 13 residues. Germline V lookup: CDR1 GTSNPN, CDR2 SVGIG (reference sequence). The CDR3: CAWSRESPYEQYF.

The chain joins TRBV30 to TRBJ2-5; TCRdb calls TRBD1, which cannot be checked without DNA. Germline V gene sequence: CDR1 GTSNPN, CDR2 SVGIG (reference sequence). This CDR3 contains 12 residues. CDR3 sequence reads: CAWSDRGKTQYF.

The chain is built from TRBV5-4 and TRBJ2-5; TCRdb proposes TRBD2, but this gene call is untestable without DNA. This CDR3 is built from 16 residues. Germline assignment: CDR1 SGHNT and CDR2 YYREEE (reference sequence). The CDR3 loop is CASSAGLAGGEQTQYF.

The chain joins TRBV6-5 to TRBJ1-6. CDR1 and CDR2 from the germline V gene are MNHEY and SVGAGI. The CDR3 sequence is 14 residues long. CDR3: CASRGFAQVSPLHF.

V gene TRBV6-5 combines with J gene TRBJ2-7; no DNA is available, so the TRBD2 call from TCRdb remains unchecked. The V gene's germline CDR1 is MNHEY and CDR2 SVGAGI. The CDR3 is 14 residues long. CDR3 sequence reads: CASSSTSGFYEQYF.

CDR3: CAWLHIQAFNYGYTF. The chain employs TRBV30 and TRBJ1-2. This CDR3 has 15 amino acids. CDR1 GTSNPN and CDR2 SVGIG come from the germline V gene (reference sequence).

This chain links TRBV27 with TRBJ2-7; the TCRdb D gene call, TRBD2, has no DNA to confirm it. Germline V gene sequence: CDR1 MNHEY, CDR2 SMNVEV (reference sequence). This CDR3 has 13 residues. The CDR3 loop is CASKRGISYEQYF.

J is TRBJ2-1 and V is TRBV29-1; TCRdb calls TRBD1, which cannot be checked without DNA. The CDR3 consists of 14 residues. The V gene's germline CDR1 is SQVTM and CDR2 ANQGSEA. The CDR3 sequence: CSVRGEVAYNEQFF.

The gene calls are TRBV27 and TRBJ2-1. The CDR3 has 13 residues. In germline, CDR1 is MNHEY, CDR2 SMNVEV (reference sequence). The CDR3 loop is CASMDSWGNEQFF.

V usage is TRBV7-9 and J usage is TRBJ2-1; TCRdb's assignment of TRBD1 cannot be checked, as there is no DNA. Per germline, CDR1 SEHNR and CDR2 FQNEAQ (reference sequence). The CDR3 consists of 13 residues. CDR3: CASSFDRRHEQFF. Full variable domain (outside the CDR3, taken from reference TRBV7-9 and TRBJ2-1): DTGVSQNPRHKITKRGQNVTFRCDPISEHNRLYWYRQTLGQGPEFLTYFQNEAQLEKSRLLSDRFSAERPKGSFSTLEIQRTEQGDSAMYLCASSFDRRHEQFFGPGTRLTVL.

The chain has TRBV6-5 and TRBJ2-1; TCRdb proposes TRBD2, but this gene call is untestable without DNA. The length of the CDR3 is 15 residues. Per the germline V gene, CDR1 is MNHEY and CDR2 is SVGAGI. This chain's CDR3 is CASSYSPLAGASGVF.

V gene TRBV6-6 combines with J gene TRBJ1-5. Germline V gene lookup returns CDR1 MNHNY and CDR2 SVGAGI (reference sequence). The CDR3 runs to 14 residues. The CDR3 loop is CASSYSTPTQPQHF.

This chain links TRBV5-6 with TRBJ2-2; no DNA is available, so the TRBD1 call from TCRdb remains unchecked. The germline V gene has CDR1 SGHDT and CDR2 YYEEEE. The CDR3 has 17 residues. CDR3: CASSGSTGSANTGELFF.

J is TRBJ2-1 and V is TRBV12-3 or TRBV12-4; TCRdb calls TRBD1, which cannot be checked without DNA. The CDR3 covers 12 residues. The CDR3 sequence is CASSLRGNEQFF.

V gene TRBV5-6 combines with J gene TRBJ2-3; TCRdb designates TRBD1, a call that cannot be tested without DNA. The CDR3 consists of 14 residues. Germline V CDR1 and CDR2: SGHDT, YYEEEE. CDR3 protein: CASATGGTTDTQYF.

Considering frequency, this clonotype is medium-sized. The chain is built from TRBV29-1 and TRBJ2-7; the TCRdb D gene call, TRBD2, has no DNA to confirm it. CDR3 length: 14 amino acids. Per the germline V gene, CDR1 is SQVTM and CDR2 is ANQGSEA. The CDR3 spells CSVEGTSGLYEQYF.

The rearrangement joins TRBV12-3 or TRBV12-4 to TRBJ2-1; TCRdb gives TRBD2 as the D gene, but with no DNA this cannot be confirmed. The CDR3 spans 16 residues. CDR3 in amino acids: CASSSPLTSGRNEQFF.

The CDR3 is CASSNRKQGIREQYF. The chain is built from TRBV6-5 and TRBJ2-7; TCRdb lists TRBD1, though no DNA is available to test this call. CDR1 MNHEY and CDR2 SVGAGI come from the germline V gene. This CDR3 contains 15 residues.

The rearrangement uses TRBV19 and TRBJ2-7; TCRdb names TRBD2, which stays unverified in the absence of DNA. The CDR3 spans 14 residues. CDR1 and CDR2 (germline): LNHDA, SQIVND (reference sequence). The CDR3 region is CASSIAARGYEQYF.

The chain recombines TRBV11-2 with TRBJ1-6; TCRdb designates TRBD1, a call that cannot be tested without DNA. Germline CDR1 and CDR2: SGHAT and FQNNGV. This CDR3 contains 16 residues. The chain's CDR3 is CASSDRTGTLNSPLHF.

The rearrangement joins TRBV10-3 to TRBJ2-5. CDR1 ENHRY and CDR2 SYGVKD come from the germline V gene. There are 16 residues in the CDR3. CDR3 loop: CAISESGSSDQETQYF.

CDR3: CASSYTTGTVATEAFF. This chain uses TRBV6-5 with TRBJ1-1; TCRdb names TRBD1, which stays unverified in the absence of DNA. Germline V lookup: CDR1 MNHEY, CDR2 SVGAGI. CDR3 length: 16 residues.

This clonotype is deemed medium-sized (0.01 to 0.1%) by its frequency. This chain uses TRBV29-1 with TRBJ2-3; the TCRdb D gene call, TRBD1, has no DNA to confirm it. Looked up from germline, CDR1 is SQVTM and CDR2 is ANQGSEA. This CDR3 contains 11 residues. The CDR3 sequence is CSVAPIDTQYF.

The chain couples TRBV5-4 to TRBJ2-7. This CDR3 region has 11 residues. The germline V gene encodes CDR1 SGHNT and CDR2 YYREEE (reference sequence). CDR3: CASSHSYEQYF.